Listed below are T cell receptor beta chains from one sample, sequenced in a study of blood T cell repertoires in COVID-19. Clones were sequenced by immunoSEQ multiplex PCR, and TCRdb holds only the in-frame ones, with some missing. The top ten clones hold about 12% of a sample with about 150,000 clones, around 83% of them seen once. Sequencing was done on a sample of peripheral blood. These receptors all come from a woman aged 55 to 70 with COVID-19, enrolled during active disease. The CDR3 runs from the conserved cysteine through the conserved F or W. A D gene is named only where the DNA matches it firmly. Not every row has a clone size; where given, it reads once, few, many or a size class.

size | J | V | D | DNA | CDR3
once | TRBJ1-5 | TRBV18 | TRBD1 | TGTGCCAGCTCACGATCGGGACAGGGGGCGGCCAGCAATCAGCCCCAGCATTTT | CASSRSGQGAASNQPQHF
. | TRBJ2-1 | TRBV18 | TRBD2 | TGTGCCAGCTCACCACCGGGGAGCGGGAGCTACAATGAGCAGTTCTTC | CASSPPGSGSYNEQFF
. | TRBJ2-7 | TRBV7-2 | . | TGTGCCAGCAGCCGGGGACCCATACCAGGGGGACTTTCCTACGAGCAGTACTTC | CASSRGPIPGGLSYEQYF
. | TRBJ1-3 | TRBV18 | TRBD1 | TGTGCCAGCTCACCTGACAGGGTAAACACCATATATTTT | CASSPDRVNTIYF
few | TRBJ1-6 | TRBV19 | TRBD1 | TGTGCCAGTAGTTTGCCGGGACAGGGGAATTCACCCCTCCACTTT | CASSLPGQGNSPLHF
few | TRBJ1-1 | TRBV2 | . | TGTGCCAGCAGTGAAGCGTCAGGGTTTTTTGGCACTGAAGCTTTCTTT | CASSEASGFFGTEAFF
. | TRBJ2-5 | TRBV6-5 | . | TGTGCCAGCAGTTTATCTTCAGAGACCCAGTACTTC | CASSLSSETQYF
. | TRBJ1-3 | TRBV9 | . | TGTGCCAGCAGCCTAGGCGGGAGCTCTGGAAACACCATATATTTT | CASSLGGSSGNTIYF
few | TRBJ1-1 | TRBV19 | . | TGTGCCAGTAGAGACCTTCCGACTTTGAACACTGAAGCTTTCTTT | CASRDLPTLNTEAFF
. | TRBJ2-5 | TRBV18 | . | TGTGCCAGCTCACGAAGTGGGCAGAAAGAGACCCAGTACTTC | CASSRSGQKETQYF
few | TRBJ1-1 | TRBV10-2 | . | TGCGCCAGCAGTGAGCCCAGAAGGAGCCTTTCCGGGGAAGCTTTCTTT | CASSEPRRSLSGEAFF
few | TRBJ2-1 | TRBV12-5 | TRBD2 | TGTGCTAGTGGTTTGGGGACTAGCCTAAATGAGCAGTTCTTC | CASGLGTSLNEQFF
. | TRBJ2-1 | TRBV7-2 | TRBD2 | TGTGCCAGCAGCTTAGCGGCGACTAGCGCTCACAATGAGCAGTTCTTC | CASSLAATSAHNEQFF
. | TRBJ2-5 | TRBV11-3 | . | TGTGCCAGCAGCGCCTCCTCCCTCGGGACCCAGTACTTC | CASSASSLGTQYF
. | TRBJ1-2 | TRBV7-3 | TRBD1 | TGTGCCAGCAGCTTACAGGGCGGGACAGGCAGGGCGGATGGCTACACCTTC | CASSLQGGTGRADGYTF
. | TRBJ2-5 | TRBV3-1/TRBV3-2 | . | TGTGCCAGCAGCCAAGGGCTAGCGCCCCAAGAGACCCAGTACTTC | CASSQGLAPQETQYF
. | TRBJ1-2 | TRBV12-3/TRBV12-4 | . | TGTGCCAGCAGTTTCGGGGAGTACGGCTACACCTTC | CASSFGEYGYTF
. | TRBJ1-1 | TRBV13 | . | TGTGCCAGCAGCCCGCGGACAGTTGAAGCTTTCTTT | CASSPRTVEAFF
. | TRBJ1-1 | TRBV5-1 | TRBD1 | TGCGCCAGCAGCTTGGTGACAGGGTCGAACACTGAAGCTTTCTTT | CASSLVTGSNTEAFF
. | TRBJ2-6 | TRBV7-2 | TRBD1 | TGTGCCAGCAGTCCCGGGACAGGGTCTGGGGCCAACGTCCTGACTTTC | CASSPGTGSGANVLTF
few | TRBJ1-1 | TRBV14 | . | TGTGCCAGCAGCCACCCGAGGCCAGGGTCGGCCACTGAAGCTTTCTTT | CASSHPRPGSATEAFF
. | TRBJ2-5 | TRBV24-1 | TRBD2 | TGTGCCACCAGTGTAACGGCGGGGGGCCCCGGAGAGACCCAGTACTTC | CATSVTAGGPGETQYF
. | TRBJ1-5 | TRBV9 | . | TGTGCCAGCAGCGTATCAGGAGGGGGCAATCAGCCCCAGCATTTT | CASSVSGGGNQPQHF
. | TRBJ1-1 | TRBV7-3 | . | TGTGCCAGCAGCTCAAATCAGGGGAACACTGAAGCTTTCTTT | CASSSNQGNTEAFF